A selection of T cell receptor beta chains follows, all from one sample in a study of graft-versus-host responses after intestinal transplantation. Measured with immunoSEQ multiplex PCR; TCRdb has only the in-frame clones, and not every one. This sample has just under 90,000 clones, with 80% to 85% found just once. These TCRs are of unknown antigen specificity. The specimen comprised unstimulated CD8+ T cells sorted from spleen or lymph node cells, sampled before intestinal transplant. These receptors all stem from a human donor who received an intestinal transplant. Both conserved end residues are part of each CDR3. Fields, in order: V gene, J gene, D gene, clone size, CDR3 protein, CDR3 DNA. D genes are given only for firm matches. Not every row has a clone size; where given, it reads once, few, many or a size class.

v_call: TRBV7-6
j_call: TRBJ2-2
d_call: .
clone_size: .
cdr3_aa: CASSFDVAFRSINTGELFF
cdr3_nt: TGTGCCAGCAGCTTCGATGTGGCGTTCCGGAGTATAAACACCGGGGAGCTGTTTTTT

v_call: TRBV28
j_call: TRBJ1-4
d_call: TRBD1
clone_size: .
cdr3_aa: CASSLPGQGLRVATNEKLFF
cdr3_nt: TGTGCCAGCAGTTTACCTGGACAGGGTCTACGAGTTGCAACTAATGAAAAACTGTTTTTT

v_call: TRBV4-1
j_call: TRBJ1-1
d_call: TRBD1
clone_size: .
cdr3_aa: CASSHETGGMLNTEAFF
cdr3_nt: TGCGCCAGCAGCCACGAGACAGGGGGGATGCTTAACACTGAAGCTTTCTTT

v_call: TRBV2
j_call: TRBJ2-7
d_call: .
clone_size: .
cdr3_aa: CASSTSGTYEQYF
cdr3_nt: TGTGCCAGCAGTACCTCGGGAACCTACGAGCAGTACTTC

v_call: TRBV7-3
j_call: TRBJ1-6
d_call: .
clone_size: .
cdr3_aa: CASSFREGKPYNSPLHF
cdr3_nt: TGTGCCAGCAGCTTTAGGGAGGGGAAACCCTATAATTCACCCCTCCACTTT

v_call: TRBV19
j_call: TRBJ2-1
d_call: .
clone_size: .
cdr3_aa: CASSSGIDEQFF
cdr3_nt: TGTGCCAGTAGTAGTGGGATCGATGAGCAGTTCTTC

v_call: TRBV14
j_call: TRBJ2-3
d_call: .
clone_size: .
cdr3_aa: CASSQVADTQYF
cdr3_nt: TGTGCCAGCAGCCAGGTGGCAGATACGCAGTATTTT

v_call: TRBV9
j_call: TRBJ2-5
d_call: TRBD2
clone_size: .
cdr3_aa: CASSVGREGGETQYF
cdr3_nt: TGTGCCAGCAGCGTAGGCAGGGAGGGAGGAGAGACCCAGTACTTC

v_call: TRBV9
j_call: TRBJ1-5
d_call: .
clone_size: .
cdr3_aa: CASSAEGGASDQPQHF
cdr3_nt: TGTGCCAGCAGCGCAGAGGGGGGGGCGAGCGATCAGCCCCAGCATTTT

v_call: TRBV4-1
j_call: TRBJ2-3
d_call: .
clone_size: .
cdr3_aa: CASSQGGRGTDTQYF
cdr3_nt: TGTGCCAGCAGCCAAGGTGGACGGGGCACAGATACGCAGTATTTT

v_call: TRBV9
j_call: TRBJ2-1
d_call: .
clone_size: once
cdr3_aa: CASSAGTSSYNEQFF
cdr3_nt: TGTGCCAGCAGCGCGGGGACAAGCTCCTACAATGAGCAGTTCTTC

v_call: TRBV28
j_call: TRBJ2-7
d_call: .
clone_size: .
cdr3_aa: CASSLFHRDEQYF
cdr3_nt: TGTGCCAGCAGTTTATTTCACAGGGACGAGCAGTACTTC

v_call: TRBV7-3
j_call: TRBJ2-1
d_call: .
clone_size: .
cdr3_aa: CASSLGPPGPDYNEQFF
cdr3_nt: TGTGCCAGCAGCTTAGGGCCCCCCGGCCCGGACTACAATGAGCAGTTCTTC

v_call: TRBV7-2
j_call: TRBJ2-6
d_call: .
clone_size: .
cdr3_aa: CASSSEGESSGANVLTF
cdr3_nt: TGTGCCAGCAGCTCCGAAGGGGAGAGCTCTGGGGCCAACGTCCTGACTTTC

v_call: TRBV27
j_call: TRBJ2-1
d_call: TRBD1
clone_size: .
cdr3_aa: CASGIQGTHNEQFF
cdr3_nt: TGTGCCAGCGGCATACAGGGGACCCACAATGAGCAGTTCTTC

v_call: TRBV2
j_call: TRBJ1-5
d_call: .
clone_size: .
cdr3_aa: CASRDGGVNQPQHF
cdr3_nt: TGTGCCAGCAGGGACGGGGGAGTCAATCAGCCCCAGCATTTT

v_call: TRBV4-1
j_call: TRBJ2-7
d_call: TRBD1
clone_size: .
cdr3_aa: CASSPHRGQGVYEQYF
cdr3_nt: TGCGCCAGCAGCCCCCACCGAGGACAGGGGGTTTACGAGCAGTACTTC

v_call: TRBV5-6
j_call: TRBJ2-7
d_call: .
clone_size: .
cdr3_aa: CASSYASRYEQYF
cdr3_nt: TGTGCCAGCAGCTATGCTAGCCGATATGAGCAGTACTTC

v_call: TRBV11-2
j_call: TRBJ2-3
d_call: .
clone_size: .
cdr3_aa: CASSLFYGDTQYF
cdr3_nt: TGTGCCAGCAGCTTATTTTACGGGGATACGCAGTATTTT

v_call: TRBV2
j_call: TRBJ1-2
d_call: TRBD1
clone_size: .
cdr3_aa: CASHLGWDSLWYGYTF
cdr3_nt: TGTGCCAGCCATCTGGGGTGGGACAGCCTTTGGTATGGCTACACCTTC

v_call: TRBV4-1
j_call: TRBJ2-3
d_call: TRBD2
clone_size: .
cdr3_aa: CASSQLAGADTQYF
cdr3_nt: TGCGCCAGCAGCCAACTAGCGGGGGCAGATACGCAGTATTTT

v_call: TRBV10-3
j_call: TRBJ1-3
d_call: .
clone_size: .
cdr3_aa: CAISDNRDYGNTIYF
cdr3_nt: TGTGCCATCAGTGATAATAGGGATTATGGAAACACCATATATTTT

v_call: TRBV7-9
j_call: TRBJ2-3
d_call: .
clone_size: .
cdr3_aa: CASSFDTFLTDTQYF
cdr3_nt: TGTGCCAGCAGCTTTGACACTTTCCTCACAGATACGCAGTATTTT

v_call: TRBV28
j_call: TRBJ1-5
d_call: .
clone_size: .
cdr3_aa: CASSDGDLGNQPQHF
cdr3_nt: TGTGCCAGCAGTGACGGGGATCTCGGCAATCAGCCCCAGCATTTT

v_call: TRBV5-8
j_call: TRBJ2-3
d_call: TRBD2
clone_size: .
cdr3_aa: CASSWGGGRYF
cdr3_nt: TGTGCCAGCAGCTGGGGGGGAGGACGGTATTTT

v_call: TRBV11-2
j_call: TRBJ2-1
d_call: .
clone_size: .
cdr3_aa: CASIPLGGLYSYNEQFF
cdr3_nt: TGTGCCAGCATCCCCTTAGGGGGGCTATACTCCTACAATGAGCAGTTCTTC

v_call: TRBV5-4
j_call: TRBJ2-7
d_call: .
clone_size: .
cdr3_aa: CASSLEGIANEQYF
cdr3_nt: TGTGCCAGCAGCTTGGAGGGTATAGCGAACGAGCAGTACTTC

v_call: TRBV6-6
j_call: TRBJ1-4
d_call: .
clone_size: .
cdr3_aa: CASSPGATNEKLFF
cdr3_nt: TGTGCCAGCAGTCCAGGGGCCACTAATGAAAAACTGTTTTTT

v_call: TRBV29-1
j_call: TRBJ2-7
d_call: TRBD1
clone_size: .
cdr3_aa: CSVRTGEYEQYF
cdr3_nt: TGCAGCGTTAGGACAGGGGAATACGAGCAGTACTTC

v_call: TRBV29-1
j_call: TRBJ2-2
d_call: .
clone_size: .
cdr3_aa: CSVVSLDSPGELFF
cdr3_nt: TGCAGCGTTGTGTCTCTGGACAGCCCCGGGGAGCTGTTTTTT

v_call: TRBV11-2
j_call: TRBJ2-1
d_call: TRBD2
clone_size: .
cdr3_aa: CASSIPSGRYNEQFF
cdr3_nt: TGTGCCAGCAGCATTCCTAGCGGGAGGTACAATGAGCAGTTCTTC

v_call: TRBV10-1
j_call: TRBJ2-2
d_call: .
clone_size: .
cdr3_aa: CASSESETGELFF
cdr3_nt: TGCGCCAGCAGTGAGTCAGAGACCGGGGAGCTGTTTTTT

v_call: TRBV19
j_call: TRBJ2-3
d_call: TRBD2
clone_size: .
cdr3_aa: CATTRGGADTQYF
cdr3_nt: TGTGCCACAACCCGGGGGGGGGCAGATACGCAGTATTTT

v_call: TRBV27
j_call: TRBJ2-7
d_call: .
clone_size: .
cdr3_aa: CASSLANPGTSEGEQYF
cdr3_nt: TGTGCCAGCAGTTTAGCCAATCCAGGGACCTCCGAAGGGGAGCAGTACTTC

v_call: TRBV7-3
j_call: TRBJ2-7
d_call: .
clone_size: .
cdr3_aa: CASSLGGSPVYEQYF
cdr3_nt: TGTGCCAGCAGCTTAGGGGGGTCGCCCGTCTACGAGCAGTACTTC

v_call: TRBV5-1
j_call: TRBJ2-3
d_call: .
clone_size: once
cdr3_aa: CASSLVQGSLATDTQYF
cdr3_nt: TGCGCCAGCAGCTTGGTTCAGGGATCCCTCGCGACAGATACGCAGTATTTT

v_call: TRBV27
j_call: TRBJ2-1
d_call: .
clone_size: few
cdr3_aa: CASSTRAQNEQFF
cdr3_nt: TGTGCCAGCAGTACACGGGCCCAAAATGAGCAGTTCTTC

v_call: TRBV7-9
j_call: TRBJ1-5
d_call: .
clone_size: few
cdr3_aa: CAIPLNRRLSNQPQHF
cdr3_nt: TGTGCCATCCCCTTGAATAGGCGGTTAAGCAATCAGCCCCAGCATTTT

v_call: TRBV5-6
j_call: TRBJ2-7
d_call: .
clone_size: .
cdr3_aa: CASSLSSDTVLVDEQYF
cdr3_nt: TGTGCCAGCAGCTTGTCATCCGACACGGTCCTTGTGGACGAGCAGTACTTC

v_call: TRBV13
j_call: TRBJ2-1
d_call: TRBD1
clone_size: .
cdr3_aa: CASSIPTGSYNEQFF
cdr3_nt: TGTGCCAGCAGCATCCCGACAGGGTCCTACAATGAGCAGTTCTTC

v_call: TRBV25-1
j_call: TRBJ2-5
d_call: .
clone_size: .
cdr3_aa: CASSGTVYQETQYF
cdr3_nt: TGTGCCAGCAGTGGGACAGTCTACCAAGAGACCCAGTACTTC

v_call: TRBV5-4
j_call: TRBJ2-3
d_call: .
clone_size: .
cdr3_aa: CASSLFGAGPSTDTQYF
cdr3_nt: TGTGCCAGCAGCTTGTTCGGGGCGGGGCCAAGCACAGATACGCAGTATTTT

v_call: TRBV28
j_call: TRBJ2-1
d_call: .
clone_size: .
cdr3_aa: CASSFRNNEQFF
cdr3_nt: TGTGCCAGCAGTTTCAGGAACAATGAGCAGTTCTTC

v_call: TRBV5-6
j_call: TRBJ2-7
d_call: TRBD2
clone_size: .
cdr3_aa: CASSLGLAEYEQYF
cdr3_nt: TGTGCCAGCAGCTTGGGACTAGCGGAATACGAGCAGTACTTC

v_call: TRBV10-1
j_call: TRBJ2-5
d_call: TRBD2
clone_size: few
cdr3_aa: CASSESASGQETQYF
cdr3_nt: TGCGCCAGCAGTGAGTCAGCTAGCGGCCAAGAGACCCAGTACTTC

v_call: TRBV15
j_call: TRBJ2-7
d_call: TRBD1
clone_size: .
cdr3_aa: CATSRDWPGQGREQYF
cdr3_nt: TGTGCCACCAGCAGAGACTGGCCCGGACAGGGGCGAGAGCAGTACTTC

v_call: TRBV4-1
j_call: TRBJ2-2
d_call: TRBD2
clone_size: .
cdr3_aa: CASSQESLAGNTGELFF
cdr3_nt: TGCGCCAGCAGCCAAGAATCCCTAGCGGGGAACACCGGGGAGCTGTTTTTT

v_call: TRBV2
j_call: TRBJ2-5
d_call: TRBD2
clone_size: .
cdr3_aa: CASIGGGAGVVETQYF
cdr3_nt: TGTGCCAGCATAGGCGGAGGAGCGGGGGTGGTAGAGACCCAGTACTTC

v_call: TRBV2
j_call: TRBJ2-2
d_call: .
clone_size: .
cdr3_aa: CASTDTGELFF
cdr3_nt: TGTGCCAGCACTGACACCGGGGAGCTGTTTTTT

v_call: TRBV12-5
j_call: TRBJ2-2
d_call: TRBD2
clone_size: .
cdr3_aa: CASGSSGERSGELFF
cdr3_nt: TGTGCTAGTGGTTCCAGCGGGGAGAGATCCGGGGAGCTGTTTTTT

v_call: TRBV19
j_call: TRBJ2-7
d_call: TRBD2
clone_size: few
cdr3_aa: CASSPPSAGGPGEQYF
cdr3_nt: TGTGCCAGTAGCCCCCCCTCTGCGGGGGGGCCGGGTGAGCAGTACTTC